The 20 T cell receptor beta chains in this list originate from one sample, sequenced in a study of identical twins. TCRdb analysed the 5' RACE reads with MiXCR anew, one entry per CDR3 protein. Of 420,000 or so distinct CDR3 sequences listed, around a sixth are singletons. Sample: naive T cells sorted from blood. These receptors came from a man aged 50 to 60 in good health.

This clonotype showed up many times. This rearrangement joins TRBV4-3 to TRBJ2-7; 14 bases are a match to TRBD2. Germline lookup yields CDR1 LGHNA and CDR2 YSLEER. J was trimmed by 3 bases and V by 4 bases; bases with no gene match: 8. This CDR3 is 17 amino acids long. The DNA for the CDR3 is TGCGCCAGCAGCCGAGGGACTAGCGGGAGTCTTGGCTACGAGCAGTACTTC. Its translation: CASSRGTSGSLGYEQYF.

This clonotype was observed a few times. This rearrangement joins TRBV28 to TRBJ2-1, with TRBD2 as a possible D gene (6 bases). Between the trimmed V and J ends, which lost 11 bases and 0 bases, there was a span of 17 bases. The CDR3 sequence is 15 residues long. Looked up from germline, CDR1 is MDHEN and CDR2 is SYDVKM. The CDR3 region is CASFGDGSSYNEQFF. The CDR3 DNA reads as TGTGCCTCATTCGGGGACGGGAGCTCCTACAATGAGCAGTTCTTC.

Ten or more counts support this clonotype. CDR3 sequence: CASSGTAGYEQYF. The CDR3 nucleotides are TGTGCCAGCAGTGGGACCGCCGGCTACGAGCAGTACTTC. The rearrangement links TRBV2 to TRBJ2-7; D call uncertain. Germline V gene lookup returns CDR1 SNHLY and CDR2 FYNNEI. V lost 4 bases, J lost 3 bases, and 10 bases lay in between. The CDR3 is 13 amino acids.

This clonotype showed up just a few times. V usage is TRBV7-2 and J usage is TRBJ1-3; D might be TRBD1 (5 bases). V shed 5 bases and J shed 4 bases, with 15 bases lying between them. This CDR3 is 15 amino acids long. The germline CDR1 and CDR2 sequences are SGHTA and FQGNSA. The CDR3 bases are TGTGCCAGCAGCCAAGGCTCAGGGTGGGGAAACACCATATATTTT. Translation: CASSQGSGWGNTIYF.

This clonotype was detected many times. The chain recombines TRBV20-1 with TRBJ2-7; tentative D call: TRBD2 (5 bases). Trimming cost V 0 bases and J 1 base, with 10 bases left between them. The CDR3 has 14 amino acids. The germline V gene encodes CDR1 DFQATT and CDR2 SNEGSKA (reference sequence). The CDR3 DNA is TGCAGTGCTAGAGACCGTGGGAGTTCCTACGAGCAGTACTTC. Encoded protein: CSARDRGSSYEQYF.

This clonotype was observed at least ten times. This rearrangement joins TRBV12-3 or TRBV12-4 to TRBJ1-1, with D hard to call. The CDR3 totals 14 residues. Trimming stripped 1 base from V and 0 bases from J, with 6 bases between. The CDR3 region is CASSLDHLNTEAFF. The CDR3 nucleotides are TGTGCCAGCAGTTTAGACCACTTGAACACTGAAGCTTTCTTT.

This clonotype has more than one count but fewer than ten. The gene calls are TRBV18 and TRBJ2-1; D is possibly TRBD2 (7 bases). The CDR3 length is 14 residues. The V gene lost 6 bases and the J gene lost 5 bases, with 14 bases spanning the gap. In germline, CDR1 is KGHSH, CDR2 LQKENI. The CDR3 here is CASSGGAVNNEQFF. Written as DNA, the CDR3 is TGTGCCAGCTCGGGGGGGGCCGTGAACAATGAGCAGTTCTTC.

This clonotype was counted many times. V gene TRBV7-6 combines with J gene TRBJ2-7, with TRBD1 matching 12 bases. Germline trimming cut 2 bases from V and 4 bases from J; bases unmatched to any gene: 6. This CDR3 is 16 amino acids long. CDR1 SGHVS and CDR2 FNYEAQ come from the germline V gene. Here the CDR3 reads CASSLRPGQGAYEQYF. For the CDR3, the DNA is TGTGCCAGCAGCTTACGACCGGGACAGGGGGCGTACGAGCAGTACTTC. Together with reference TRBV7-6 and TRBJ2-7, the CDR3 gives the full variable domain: GAGVSQSPRYKVTKRGQDVALRCDPISGHVSLYWYRQALGQGPEFLTYFNYEAQQDKSGLPNDRFSAERPEGSISTLTIQRTEQRDSAMYRCASSLRPGQGAYEQYFGPGTRLTVT.

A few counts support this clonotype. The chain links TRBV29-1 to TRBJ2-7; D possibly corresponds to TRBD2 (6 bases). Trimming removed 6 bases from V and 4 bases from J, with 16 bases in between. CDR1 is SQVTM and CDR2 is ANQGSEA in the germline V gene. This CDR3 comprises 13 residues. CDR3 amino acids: CSVARDSPYEQYF. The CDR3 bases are TGCAGCGTCGCTCGGGACTCTCCTTACGAGCAGTACTTC.

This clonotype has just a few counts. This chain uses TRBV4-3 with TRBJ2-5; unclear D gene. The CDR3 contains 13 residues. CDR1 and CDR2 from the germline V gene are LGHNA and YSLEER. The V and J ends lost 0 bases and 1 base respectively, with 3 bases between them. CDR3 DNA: TGCGCCAGCAGCCAAGATACCCAAGAGACCCAGTACTTC. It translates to CASSQDTQETQYF.

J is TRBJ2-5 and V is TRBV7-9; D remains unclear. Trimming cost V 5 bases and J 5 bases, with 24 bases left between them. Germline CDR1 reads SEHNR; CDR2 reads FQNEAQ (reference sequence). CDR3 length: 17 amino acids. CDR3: CASSHRVSTKQGETQYF. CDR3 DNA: TGTGCCAGCAGCCACCGGGTTAGCACCAAACAAGGGGAGACCCAGTACTTC.

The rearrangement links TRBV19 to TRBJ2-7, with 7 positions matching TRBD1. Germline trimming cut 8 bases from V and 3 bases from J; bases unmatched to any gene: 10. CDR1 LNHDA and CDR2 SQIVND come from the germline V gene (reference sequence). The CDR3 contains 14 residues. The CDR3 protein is CASSRQGKDYEQYF. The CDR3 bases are TGTGCCAGTTCCCGACAGGGAAAGGACTACGAGCAGTACTTC.

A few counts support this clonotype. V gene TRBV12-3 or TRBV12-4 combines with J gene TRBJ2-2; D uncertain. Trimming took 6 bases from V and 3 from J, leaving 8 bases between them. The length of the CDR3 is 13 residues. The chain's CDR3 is CASRPTDTGELFF. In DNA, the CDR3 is TGTGCCAGCAGACCAACAGACACCGGGGAGCTGTTTTTT.

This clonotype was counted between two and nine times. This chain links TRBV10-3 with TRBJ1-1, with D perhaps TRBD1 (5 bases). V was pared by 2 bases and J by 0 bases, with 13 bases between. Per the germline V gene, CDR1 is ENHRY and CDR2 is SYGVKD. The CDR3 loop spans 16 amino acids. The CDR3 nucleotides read TGTGCCATCAGTGAGGGGGCAGATCTTCTGAACACTGAAGCTTTCTTT. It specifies CAISEGADLLNTEAFF.

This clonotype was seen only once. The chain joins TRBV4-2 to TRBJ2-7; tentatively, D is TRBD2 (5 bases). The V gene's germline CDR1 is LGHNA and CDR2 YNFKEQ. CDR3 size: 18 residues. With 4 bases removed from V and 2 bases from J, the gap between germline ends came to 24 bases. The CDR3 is CASSPTWGASRGTYEQYF. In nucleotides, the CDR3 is TGTGCCAGCAGCCCAACCTGGGGAGCTTCCCGCGGAACCTACGAGCAGTACTTC.

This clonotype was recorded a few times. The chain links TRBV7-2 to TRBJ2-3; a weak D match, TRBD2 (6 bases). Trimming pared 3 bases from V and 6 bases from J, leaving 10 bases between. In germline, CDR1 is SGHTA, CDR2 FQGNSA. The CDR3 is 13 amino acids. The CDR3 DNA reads TGTGCCAGCAGCTTTGGGGGGAGGGATACGCAGTATTTT. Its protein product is CASSFGGRDTQYF.

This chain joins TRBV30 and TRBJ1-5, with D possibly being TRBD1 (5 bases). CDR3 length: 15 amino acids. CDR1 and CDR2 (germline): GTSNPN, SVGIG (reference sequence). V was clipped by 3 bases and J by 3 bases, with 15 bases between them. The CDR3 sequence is CAWRPGGTLNQPQHF. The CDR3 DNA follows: TGTGCCTGGAGGCCCGGAGGGACCCTCAATCAGCCCCAGCATTTT.

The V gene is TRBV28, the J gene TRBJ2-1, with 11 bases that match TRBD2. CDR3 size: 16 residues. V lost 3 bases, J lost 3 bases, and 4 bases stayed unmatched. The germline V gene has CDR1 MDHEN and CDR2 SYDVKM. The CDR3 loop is CASSFSGRAFYNEQFF. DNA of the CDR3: TGTGCCAGCAGTTTTAGCGGGAGGGCCTTCTACAATGAGCAGTTCTTC.

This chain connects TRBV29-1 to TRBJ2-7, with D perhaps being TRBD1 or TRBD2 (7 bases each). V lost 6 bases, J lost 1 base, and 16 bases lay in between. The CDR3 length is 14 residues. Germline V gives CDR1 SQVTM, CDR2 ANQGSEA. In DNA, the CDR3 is TGCAGCGTAGTCAGACAGGGAGGGTCCTACGAGCAGTACTTC. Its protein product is CSVVRQGGSYEQYF.

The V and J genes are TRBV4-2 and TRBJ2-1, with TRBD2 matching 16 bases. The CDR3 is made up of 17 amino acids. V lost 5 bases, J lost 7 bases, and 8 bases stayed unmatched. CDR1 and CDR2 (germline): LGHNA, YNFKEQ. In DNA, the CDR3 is TGTGCCAGCAGCACCGGGACTAGCGGGAGGGCCGGTAATGAGCAGTTCTTC. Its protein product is CASSTGTSGRAGNEQFF.